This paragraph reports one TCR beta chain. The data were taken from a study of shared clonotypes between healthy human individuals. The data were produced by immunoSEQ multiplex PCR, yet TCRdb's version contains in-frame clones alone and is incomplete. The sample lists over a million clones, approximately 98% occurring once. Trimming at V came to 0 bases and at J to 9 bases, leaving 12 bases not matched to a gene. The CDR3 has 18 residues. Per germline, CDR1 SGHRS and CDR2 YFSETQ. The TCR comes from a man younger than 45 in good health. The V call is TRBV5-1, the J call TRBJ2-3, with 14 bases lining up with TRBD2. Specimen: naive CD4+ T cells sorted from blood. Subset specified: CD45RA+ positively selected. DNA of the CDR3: TGCGCCAGCAGCTTGGCAGAAGGGACTAGCGGGAGCCGACGAACGCAGTATTTT. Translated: CASSLAEGTSGSRRTQYF.